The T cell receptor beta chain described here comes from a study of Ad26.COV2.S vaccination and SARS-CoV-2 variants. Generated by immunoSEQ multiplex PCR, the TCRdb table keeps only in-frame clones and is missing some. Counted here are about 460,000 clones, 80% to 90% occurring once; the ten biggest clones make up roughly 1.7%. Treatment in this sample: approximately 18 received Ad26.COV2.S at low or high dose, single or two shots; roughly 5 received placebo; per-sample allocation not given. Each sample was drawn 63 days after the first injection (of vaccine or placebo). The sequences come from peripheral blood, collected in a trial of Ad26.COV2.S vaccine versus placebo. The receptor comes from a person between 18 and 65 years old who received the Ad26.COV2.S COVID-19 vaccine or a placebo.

The CDR3 reads CASSLELQGAQGKLFF. The CDR3 DNA is TGCGCCAGCAGCTTGGAGCTGCAGGGGGCGCAAGGAAAACTGTTTTTT. The rearrangement joins TRBV5-1 to TRBJ1-4, with 8 bases matching TRBD1. J lost 10 bases, V lost 0 bases, and 11 bases had no gene match. This CDR3 has 16 residues. Germline V lookup: CDR1 SGHRS, CDR2 YFSETQ.